The 9 T cell receptor beta chains below all came from one sample that was sequenced in a study of T cell repertoires in cytomegalovirus infection. TCRdb analysed the reads with MiXCR anew, one entry per CDR3 protein. This sample has hundreds of thousands of distinct CDR3 sequences; approximately 46% occur once, and the top ten carry roughly two fifths. For these TCRs, the target antigens are not known. The sequenced sample was cultured PBMCs, obtained from culture after CMV antigen stimulation. All receptors derive from a human donor in good health (CMV status not recorded). Some clones in this sample may be carry-over from other donors' samples.

The rearrangement joins TRBV4-2 to TRBJ1-3; no firm D call. With 2 bases removed from V and 0 bases from J, the gap between germline ends came to 11 bases. This CDR3 is built from 16 residues. The germline CDR1 and CDR2 sequences are LGHNA and YNFKEQ. The CDR3 DNA reads as TGTGCCAGCAGCCAAACCGGGTCTATCTCTGGAAACACCATATATTTT. This encodes CASSQTGSISGNTIYF.

There are a few counts of this clonotype. The J gene is TRBJ2-5, the V gene TRBV4-1; 9 nucleotides align to TRBD2. Germline V gene lookup returns CDR1 MGHRA and CDR2 YSYEKL. The J segment lost 3 bases and the V segment lost 3 bases, leaving 8 bases of the junction unmatched. The CDR3 spans 16 residues. In nucleotides, the CDR3 is TGCGCCAGCAGCCACCCTCGCGGGGGGGCAAAAGAGACCCAGTACTTC. Protein sequence: CASSHPRGGAKETQYF.

The rearrangement uses TRBV7-9 and TRBJ2-1; TRBD2 matches at 13 bases. Germline V lookup: CDR1 SEHNR, CDR2 FQNEAQ (reference sequence). This CDR3 comprises 19 residues. Losses at the gene ends were 5 bases for V and 7 bases for J; bases not matched to a gene: 17. CDR3 residues: CASSPVPRLAGGLANEQFF. The CDR3 coding sequence is TGTGCCAGCAGCCCAGTCCCCCGACTAGCGGGAGGCCTGGCGAATGAGCAGTTCTTC.

This chain links TRBV6-5 with TRBJ1-2; D gene unclear. Trimming stripped 7 bases from V and 0 bases from J, with 9 bases between. Germline V gene lookup returns CDR1 MNHEY and CDR2 SVGAGI. The CDR3 consists of 13 residues. CDR3 region: CASKRASNYGYTF. In DNA form, the CDR3 reads TGTGCCAGCAAGAGGGCGTCTAACTATGGCTACACCTTC.

This chain uses TRBV6-2 or TRBV6-3 with TRBJ2-1, with 8 nucleotides matching TRBD1. The CDR3 spans 15 residues. J lost 9 bases, V lost 3 bases, and 10 bases had no gene match. Germline V gene data show CDR1 as MNHEY and CDR2 as SVGEGT. The CDR3 bases are TGTGCCAGCAGTTATTCGGCAGGGGGCTCCGGTGAGCAGTTCTTC. Translation: CASSYSAGGSGEQFF.

This clonotype turned up a few times. The rearrangement uses TRBV7-8 and TRBJ2-1; TRBD2 agrees at 9 bases. Germline CDR1 SGHVS, CDR2 FQNEAQ. The CDR3 has 18 residues. V trimming: 0 bases; J trimming: 7 bases; junction bases outside the gene matches: 13. The CDR3 DNA reads TGTGCCAGCAGCTTAGCGCGGGGGGCGGGGGGGCCTTGGAATGAGCAGTTCTTC. This gives the protein CASSLARGAGGPWNEQFF.

The chain has TRBV7-2 and TRBJ1-6, with D uncertain. V was trimmed by 5 bases and J by 5 bases, leaving 13 bases between them. The germline V gene encodes CDR1 SGHTA and CDR2 FQGNSA. The CDR3 length is 15 residues. Here the CDR3 reads CASSLRGANNSPLHF. The CDR3 nucleotides are TGTGCCAGCAGCCTACGGGGAGCGAATAATTCACCCCTCCACTTT. The full variable domain, completed using reference TRBV7-2 and TRBJ1-6, is GAGVSQSPSNKVTEKGKDVELRCDPISGHTALYWYRQSLGQGLEFLIYFQGNSAPDKSGLPSDRFSAERTGGSVSTLTIQRTQQEDSAVYLCASSLRGANNSPLHFGNGTRLTVT.

The chain joins TRBV20-1 to TRBJ1-1, with 7 positions matching TRBD1. The germline V gene encodes CDR1 DFQATT and CDR2 SNEGSKA (reference sequence). V lost 6 bases and J lost 7; bases outside the gene matches: 5. This CDR3 is 11 amino acids long. The CDR3 DNA is TGCAGTGCCGACAGGGACCTTGAAGCTTTCTTT. It is translated as CSADRDLEAFF.

For the CDR3, the DNA is TGTGCCAGCAGCTTTGGCGGGGGCAGCTCCTACGAGCAGTACTTC. Its protein is CASSFGGGSSYEQYF. V usage is TRBV7-6 and J usage is TRBJ2-7, with a tentative D call TRBD2 (7 bases). The germline V gene has CDR1 SGHVS and CDR2 FNYEAQ. The germline V and J ends were trimmed by 3 bases and 0 bases, with 12 bases remaining between them. The CDR3 totals 15 residues.